The sequence of this T cell receptor beta chain was determined in a study of blood T cell repertoires in COVID-19. Overall study context: COVID-19 samples from acute and convalescent phases originated in the United States, Italy and Spain. The cDNA or gDNA used as material had been derived from T cells, B-cell-depleted T cells, or PBMCs.

Assay: immunoSEQ multiplex PCR; the TCRdb copy retains only in-frame clones and omits some. The sample yields some 270,000 clones, approximately 85% seen once. Germline assignment: CDR1 SGHNT and CDR2 YYREEE (reference sequence). The junction had 11 bases not matched to a gene; V was cut back by 5 bases and J by 7 bases. CDR3 size: 15 residues. The chain joins TRBV5-4 to TRBJ2-7; TRBD2 matches at 11 bases. The sequencing input was peripheral blood. This sequence originates from a woman in her 70s with acute or convalescent COVID-19. CDR3 amino acids: CASSPLTSGEGEQYF. DNA for the CDR3: TGTGCCAGCAGTCCACTGACTAGCGGGGAGGGGGAGCAGTACTTC. Complete variable domain (other parts from reference TRBV5-4 and TRBJ2-7): ETGVTQSPTHLIKTRGQQVTLRCSSQSGHNTVSWYQQALGQGPQFIFQYYREEENGRGNFPPRFSGLQFPNYSSELNVNALELDDSALYLCASSPLTSGEGEQYFGPGTRLTVT.